Below are 5 T cell receptor beta chains sequenced from a single sample in a study of OX40 agonist ivuxolimab in advanced cancers. Clones were read by immunoSEQ multiplex PCR, and TCRdb kept only the in-frame ones, dropping some. The sample carries approximately 80,000 clones, around 85% recorded once. This sample comprised CD4+ or CD8+ T cells sorted from blood, obtained in a trial of the OX40 agonist ivuxolimab. The receptor source for this set is an adult with an advanced solid tumor such as melanoma, head and neck, liver or kidney cancer.

The chain couples TRBV6-5 to TRBJ2-1; TRBD1 matches 9 bases. V was clipped by 4 bases and J by 4 bases; unmatched bases: 5. The CDR3 loop spans 15 amino acids. CDR1 is MNHEY and CDR2 is SVGAGI in the germline V gene. CDR3 residues: CASSSRDRVYNEQFF. In DNA form, the CDR3 reads TGTGCCAGCAGTTCCCGGGACAGGGTATACAATGAGCAGTTCTTC.

The sample holds a few counts of this clone. The chain joins TRBV5-1 to TRBJ2-1; D unresolved. Germline V gene sequence: CDR1 SGHRS, CDR2 YFSETQ. This CDR3 is 13 amino acids long. V was clipped by 0 bases and J by 4 bases, with 5 bases between them. CDR3 bases: TGCGCCAGCAGCTTGGGTCCGTACAATGAGCAGTTCTTC. Its protein product is CASSLGPYNEQFF.

This chain joins TRBV13 and TRBJ2-1; D is tentatively TRBD1 or TRBD2 (7 bases each). V was pared by 0 bases and J by 6 bases, with 15 bases between. The CDR3 totals 16 residues. Per germline, CDR1 PRHDT and CDR2 FYEKMQ (reference sequence). The CDR3 region is CASSLGPGGELNEQFF. CDR3 coding DNA: TGTGCCAGCAGCTTAGGGCCAGGGGGGGAACTCAATGAGCAGTTCTTC.

The V and J genes are TRBV10-2 and TRBJ2-2; D is undetermined. Germline V gives CDR1 WSHSY, CDR2 SAAADI. This CDR3 comprises 11 residues. V was cut by 7 bases and J by 6 bases, with 6 bases left in between. The CDR3 DNA is TGCGCCAGCATTGAATCCGGGGAGCTGTTTTTT. Translation gives CASIESGELFF.

The rearrangement joins TRBV6-1 to TRBJ2-2, with no clear D. Germline CDR1 is MNHNS and CDR2 is SASEGT. This CDR3 has 14 residues. Trimming took 6 bases from V and 4 from J, leaving 12 bases between them. In nucleotides, the CDR3 is TGTGCCAGCAGGGAAAGGGTCCGCACCGGGGAGCTGTTTTTT. Translation: CASRERVRTGELFF.